These 30 T cell receptor beta chains share one sample of origin, sequenced in a study of blood T cell repertoires in COVID-19. Data came from immunoSEQ multiplex PCR; TCRdb stores just in-frame clones and leaves some out. The sample contains under 200,000 clones, approximately 80% of which appear only once. The sample consisted of PBMCs or T cells enriched from blood (not recorded which). All receptors come from a man in his fifties or sixties who had recovered from COVID-19.

This sequence joins TRBV30 and TRBJ1-5; 7 nucleotides line up with TRBD1. The CDR3 contains 16 residues. The V gene end was trimmed by 2 bases and the J gene end by 2 bases; junction bases not matched to a gene: 9. From germline, CDR1 is GTSNPN and CDR2 SVGIG (reference sequence). The CDR3 reads CAWSHFAGTGNQPQHF. CDR3 DNA: TGTGCCTGGAGTCATTTCGCCGGGACAGGCAATCAGCCCCAGCATTTT.

The table lists this clone with a few counts. This chain joins TRBV18 and TRBJ1-6; weak D call: TRBD1 (6 bases). The ends were cut back, 6 bases at V and 10 bases at J, with 10 bases in the middle. From germline, CDR1 is KGHSH and CDR2 LQKENI. CDR3 size: 12 residues. In DNA form, the CDR3 reads TGTGCCAGCTCCGAGAGGGGGTCACCCCTCCACTTT. Amino acids: CASSERGSPLHF.

The rearrangement joins TRBV2 to TRBJ2-3, with 12 bases that match TRBD2. The CDR3 consists of 19 residues. In germline, CDR1 is SNHLY, CDR2 FYNNEI. Germline trimming cut 6 bases from V and 0 bases from J; bases unmatched to any gene: 13. CDR3: CASRELAGGPYTSTDTQYF. The CDR3 DNA is TGTGCCAGCAGGGAACTAGCGGGGGGACCTTATACTAGCACAGATACGCAGTATTTT.

V and J are TRBV27 and TRBJ2-5; 7 bases are shared with TRBD2. The CDR3 sequence is 14 residues long. With V trimmed by 2 bases and J by 7 bases, 7 bases remained unmatched. Per germline, CDR1 MNHEY and CDR2 SMNVEV (reference sequence). The CDR3 is CASSLGTWEGTQYF. Here the CDR3 DNA reads TGTGCCAGCAGTTTAGGGACTTGGGAGGGGACCCAGTACTTC.

The J gene is TRBJ1-2, the V gene TRBV7-9, with 7 positions matching TRBD1. Germline V lookup: CDR1 SEHNR, CDR2 FQNEAQ (reference sequence). The CDR3 length is 13 residues. Germline trimming cut 5 bases from V and 5 bases from J; bases unmatched to any gene: 5. Here the CDR3 reads CASSRDSQYGYTF. The CDR3 coding sequence is TGTGCCAGCAGCCGGGACAGTCAATATGGCTACACCTTC.

The chain uses TRBV6-5 and TRBJ2-3; possibly TRBD2 for D (5 bases). The length of the CDR3 is 13 residues. Trimming left V 4 bases short and J 4 bases short, with 9 bases between. Germline loops: CDR1 MNHEY, CDR2 SVGAGI. The CDR3 sequence: CASSSPGADTQYF. CDR3 nucleotides: TGTGCCAGCAGTTCACCCGGGGCAGATACGCAGTATTTT.

This sequence joins TRBV10-1 and TRBJ2-2, with 14 positions matching TRBD2. Germline V CDR1 and CDR2: WNHNN, SYGVQD (reference sequence). The trim removed 6 bases at V and 6 bases at J, leaving 6 bases unmatched. The CDR3 is 16 residues long. CDR3 DNA sequence: TGCGCCAGCAGGAAGGGACTAGCGGGAGAGGCCGGGGAGCTGTTTTTT. It encodes CASRKGLAGEAGELFF.

V and J are TRBV2 and TRBJ2-1; 7 nucleotides agree with TRBD2. The CDR3 is 18 residues long. CDR1 and CDR2 from the germline V gene are SNHLY and FYNNEI. With V trimmed by 7 bases and J by 0 bases, 15 bases remained unmatched. CDR3 coding DNA: TGTGCCAGCACCCGGGAGGCCCCAAACTTAAGCTCCTACAATGAGCAGTTCTTC. Residues: CASTREAPNLSSYNEQFF.

DNA for the CDR3: TGTGCCAGCAGTTCGGGGCGGCGGGGCCTTACCGGGGAGCTGTTTTTT. This sequence encodes CASSSGRRGLTGELFF. The chain joins TRBV28 to TRBJ2-2, with a weak D call TRBD2 (6 bases). V lost 4 bases and J lost 5, with 17 bases in between. Germline values: CDR1 MDHEN, CDR2 SYDVKM. The CDR3 is made up of 16 amino acids.

V gene TRBV6-5 combines with J gene TRBJ2-7; the D gene is possibly TRBD2 (6 bases). CDR1 and CDR2 (germline): MNHEY, SVGAGI. V was pared by 8 bases and J by 2 bases, with 16 bases between. The CDR3 runs to 14 residues. CDR3 coding DNA: TGTGCCAGCGGCCCAGCGGGCCTCCCCTACGAGCAGTACTTC. Protein sequence: CASGPAGLPYEQYF.

This clone was counted only a few times. V is TRBV13 and J is TRBJ2-3; the D gene is possibly TRBD2 (5 bases). Germline V CDR1 and CDR2: PRHDT, FYEKMQ (reference sequence). CDR3 length: 16 residues. The ends were cut back, 5 bases at V and 3 bases at J, with 18 bases in the middle. CDR3 sequence: CASSPRTAGKTDTQYF. DNA for the CDR3: TGTGCCAGCAGCCCTCGGACTGCCGGTAAGACAGATACGCAGTATTTT.

In this sample, this clone turned up once. The chain joins TRBV10-3 to TRBJ1-1, with a tentative D call TRBD1 (5 bases). This CDR3 is built from 13 residues. V lost 11 bases and J lost 0, with 13 bases in between. Germline lookup yields CDR1 ENHRY and CDR2 SYGVKD. The CDR3, as DNA: TGTGCCGCAGTGGGGCTATTGAACACTGAAGCTTTCTTT. Translated: CAAVGLLNTEAFF.

The chain recombines TRBV7-3 with TRBJ2-2, with a tentative D call TRBD1 (6 bases). V was shortened by 5 bases and J by 5 bases, with 9 bases between the two germline ends. This CDR3 has 13 residues. Germline CDR1 reads SGHTA; CDR2 reads FQGTGA. The CDR3 reads CASSETGTGELFF. The CDR3 DNA reads as TGTGCCAGCAGCGAAACAGGGACCGGGGAGCTGTTTTTT.

This clone occurred once. The V gene is TRBV5-1, the J gene TRBJ2-4; D might be TRBD2 (5 bases). The germline V gene encodes CDR1 SGHRS and CDR2 YFSETQ. The CDR3 has 14 residues. The germline V and J ends were trimmed by 4 bases and 6 bases, with 14 bases remaining between them. The CDR3: CASSLEGGPNIQYF. The CDR3 DNA follows: TGCGCCAGCAGCCTAGAGGGCGGGCCAAACATTCAGTACTTC.

This clone has just one count. V usage is TRBV5-1 and J usage is TRBJ2-2; D uncertain. Germline CDR1 and CDR2: SGHRS and YFSETQ. The V end lost 4 bases, the J end lost 7 bases, and 14 bases lay between the germline ends. This CDR3 spans 14 amino acids. CDR3 bases: TGCGCCAGCAGCCCAGCAGGTAGAATCGGGGAGCTGTTTTTT. It encodes CASSPAGRIGELFF.

This sequence joins TRBV6-4 and TRBJ2-3; TRBD2 matches at 8 bases. Germline assignment: CDR1 MRHNA and CDR2 SNTAGT. The CDR3 runs 15 residues. The ends lost 4 bases at V and 3 bases at J; junction bases unmatched: 6. In DNA form, the CDR3 reads TGTGCCAGCAGTGTAGAAGCGGGAGAAACAGATACGCAGTATTTT. Its protein product is CASSVEAGETDTQYF.

Only one count was recorded for this clone. The chain's CDR3 is CASSDSTHTDTQYF. The CDR3 nucleotides read TGTGCCAGCAGTGATAGCACACACACAGATACGCAGTATTTT. The chain combines TRBV6-1 with TRBJ2-3; D gene unclear. Germline V gene sequence: CDR1 MNHNS, CDR2 SASEGT. V lost 3 bases to trimming and J lost 2 bases, with 9 bases between them. CDR3 length: 14 amino acids.

CDR3 nucleotides: TGTGCCAGCAGTTCGGGTTCGGAGGAGCAGTACTTC. It encodes CASSSGSEEQYF. J is TRBJ2-7 and V is TRBV28; D unresolved. This CDR3 spans 12 amino acids. With 4 bases removed from V and 7 bases from J, the gap between germline ends came to 11 bases. Germline CDR1 reads MDHEN; CDR2 reads SYDVKM. The full variable domain, completed using reference TRBV28 and TRBJ2-7, is DVKVTQSSRYLVKRTGEKVFLECVQDMDHENMFWYRQDPGLGLRLIYFSYDVKMKEKGDIPEGYSVSREKKERFSLILESASTNQTSMYLCASSSGSEEQYFGPGTRLTVT.

The chain combines TRBV6-5 with TRBJ1-3; D is uncertain. The CDR3 runs to 15 residues. With 1 base removed from V and 3 bases from J, the gap between germline ends came to 10 bases. Per the germline V gene, CDR1 is MNHEY and CDR2 is SVGAGI. This CDR3 is CASSYLAGSGNTIYF. The CDR3 bases are TGTGCCAGCAGTTACTTGGCGGGGAGTGGAAACACCATATATTTT.

V usage is TRBV13 and J usage is TRBJ2-7, with TRBD1 identical over 8 bases. The V segment lost 5 bases and the J segment 5 bases; nucleotides outside the gene matches: 5. The CDR3 spans 13 residues. Germline CDR1 PRHDT, CDR2 FYEKMQ (reference sequence). The CDR3 here is CASSPKTGDEQYF. For the CDR3, the DNA is TGTGCCAGCAGCCCAAAGACAGGGGACGAGCAGTACTTC.

V usage is TRBV29-1 and J usage is TRBJ2-7, with 9 bases identical to TRBD1. V trimming: 3 bases; J trimming: 0 bases; junction bases outside the gene matches: 3. The CDR3 is made up of 14 amino acids. Germline CDR1 and CDR2: SQVTM and ANQGSEA. CDR3 region: CSVEGTGNSYEQYF. CDR3 coding DNA: TGCAGCGTTGAGGGGACAGGGAACTCCTACGAGCAGTACTTC.

The chain employs TRBV14 and TRBJ1-2, with 7 bases aligning to TRBD1. The length of the CDR3 is 14 residues. J was trimmed by 6 bases and V by 4 bases; bases with no gene match: 8. Germline CDR1 and CDR2: SGHDN and FVKESK. Here the CDR3 DNA reads TGTGCCAGCAGCCGATGGACAGGATCGGATGGCTACACCTTC. Translated, it gives CASSRWTGSDGYTF.

This chain links TRBV11-2 with TRBJ2-7, with a tentative D call TRBD2 (6 bases). CDR3 length: 15 amino acids. Germline values: CDR1 SGHAT, CDR2 FQNNGV. Trimming took off 2 bases at V and 7 bases at J, with 18 bases between the two ends. The DNA for the CDR3 is TGTGCCAGCAGCTTACGACCAGACGGGGGTGGTGAGCAGTACTTC. Protein sequence: CASSLRPDGGGEQYF.

The rearrangement links TRBV28 to TRBJ2-3, with a possible D match to TRBD1 (6 bases). CDR3 length: 13 residues. V was clipped by 8 bases and J by 4 bases, with 13 bases between them. CDR1 is MDHEN and CDR2 is SYDVKM in the germline V gene. CDR3 protein: CASGQGNADTQYF. CDR3 nucleotides: TGTGCCAGCGGGCAGGGGAACGCAGATACGCAGTATTTT. The full variable domain, in which reference TRBV28 and TRBJ2-3 provide the parts outside the CDR3, is DVKVTQSSRYLVKRTGEKVFLECVQDMDHENMFWYRQDPGLGLRLIYFSYDVKMKEKGDIPEGYSVSREKKERFSLILESASTNQTSMYLCASGQGNADTQYFGPGTRLTVL.

In this sample, this clone turned up a few times. The chain uses TRBV5-1 and TRBJ2-2, with TRBD1 identical over 8 bases. Trimming removed 6 bases from V and 4 bases from J; junction bases left unmatched: 14. Germline V gene sequence: CDR1 SGHRS, CDR2 YFSETQ. CDR3 length: 17 residues. This chain's CDR3 is CASTRLPQGAGTGELFF. Here the CDR3 DNA reads TGCGCCAGCACCCGATTACCTCAGGGGGCAGGCACCGGGGAGCTGTTTTTT.

The J gene is TRBJ1-5, the V gene TRBV19; 8 bases agree with TRBD1. Germline CDR1 reads LNHDA; CDR2 reads SQIVND (reference sequence). V dropped 7 bases and J dropped 4; count of bases not matched to a gene: 3. This CDR3 spans 13 amino acids. CDR3 loop: CASTQGGNQPQHF. The CDR3 DNA follows: TGTGCCAGTACACAGGGGGGGAATCAGCCCCAGCATTTT.

The chain has TRBV7-9 and TRBJ1-6, with 9 bases lining up with TRBD1. The V segment lost 4 bases and the J segment 5 bases; nucleotides outside the gene matches: 9. Germline-derived CDR1 and CDR2 are SEHNR and FQNEAQ (reference sequence). This CDR3 comprises 17 residues. CDR3 loop: CASSSTTGGGNNSPLHF. For the CDR3, the DNA is TGTGCCAGCAGCTCAACGACAGGGGGAGGCAATAATTCACCCCTCCACTTT.

The J gene is TRBJ1-2, the V gene TRBV27; a weak D match, TRBD1 (5 bases). Germline CDR1 and CDR2: MNHEY and SMNVEV (reference sequence). V was cut by 3 bases and J by 0 bases, with 11 bases left in between. The CDR3 is 15 residues long. The CDR3, as DNA: TGTGCCAGCAGTTTGGGGCCCGCCCCTAACTATGGCTACACCTTC. The encoded protein is CASSLGPAPNYGYTF.

CDR3: CSVEGTVRGANYGYTF. The CDR3 DNA follows: TGCAGCGTTGAGGGGACAGTGAGGGGAGCTAACTATGGCTACACCTTC. The chain uses TRBV29-1 and TRBJ1-2; 7 nucleotides agree with TRBD1. The CDR3 consists of 16 residues. Trimming at V came to 3 bases and at J to 0 bases, leaving 10 bases not matched to a gene. CDR1 is SQVTM and CDR2 is ANQGSEA in the germline V gene.

The J gene is TRBJ1-5, the V gene TRBV7-8, with D possibly matching TRBD1 (5 bases). Per germline, CDR1 SGHVS and CDR2 FQNEAQ. The CDR3 runs 17 residues. Deletions cut 5 bases from V and 4 bases from J, with 21 bases between. This CDR3 reads CASSQAGRSSGNQPQHF. Written as DNA, the CDR3 is TGTGCCAGCAGCCAGGCGGGACGTTCCTCCGGGAATCAGCCCCAGCATTTT.